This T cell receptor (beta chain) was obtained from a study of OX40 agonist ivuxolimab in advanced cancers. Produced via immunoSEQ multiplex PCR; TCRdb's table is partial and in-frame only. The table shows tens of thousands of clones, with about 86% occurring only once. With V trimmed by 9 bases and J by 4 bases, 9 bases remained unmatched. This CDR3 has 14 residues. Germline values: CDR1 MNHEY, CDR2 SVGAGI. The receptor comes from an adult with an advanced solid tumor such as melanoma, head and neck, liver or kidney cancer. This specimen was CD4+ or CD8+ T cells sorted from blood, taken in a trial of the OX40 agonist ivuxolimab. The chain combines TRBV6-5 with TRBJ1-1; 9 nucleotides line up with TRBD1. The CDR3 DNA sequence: TGTGCCAGTAAAAAACAGGGGGCTGGCACTGAAGCTTTCTTT. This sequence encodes CASKKQGAGTEAFF.